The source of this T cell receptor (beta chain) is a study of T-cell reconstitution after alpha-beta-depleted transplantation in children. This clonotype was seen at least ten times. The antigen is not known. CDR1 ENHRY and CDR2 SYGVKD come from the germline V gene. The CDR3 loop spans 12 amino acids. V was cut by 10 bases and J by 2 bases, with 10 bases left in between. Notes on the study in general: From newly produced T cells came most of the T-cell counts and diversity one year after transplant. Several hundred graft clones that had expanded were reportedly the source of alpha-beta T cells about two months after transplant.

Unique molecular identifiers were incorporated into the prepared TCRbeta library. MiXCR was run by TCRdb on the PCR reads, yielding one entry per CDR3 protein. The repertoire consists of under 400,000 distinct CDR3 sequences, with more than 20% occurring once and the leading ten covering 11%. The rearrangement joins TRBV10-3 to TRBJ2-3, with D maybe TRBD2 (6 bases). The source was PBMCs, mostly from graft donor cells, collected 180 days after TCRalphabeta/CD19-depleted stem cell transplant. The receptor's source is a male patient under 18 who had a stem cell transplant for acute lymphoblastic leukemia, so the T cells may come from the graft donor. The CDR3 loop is CATGDSTDTQYF. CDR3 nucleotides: TGTGCCACCGGGGACTCCACAGATACGCAGTATTTT.